This TCR beta chain emerged from a study of graft-versus-host responses after intestinal transplantation. Study context: Transplantation in recipients was multivisceral, liver-intestinal, or isolated intestinal. Induction using anti-thymocyte globulin, followed by tacrolimus and steroids for about three years, was given to all recipients.

CDR1 is ENHRY and CDR2 is SYGVKD in the germline V gene. This CDR3 contains 15 residues. V lost 8 bases to trimming and J lost 2 bases, with 15 bases between them. Study results and limitations: High graft-versus-host to host-versus-graft clonal ratios were found in allografts of patients who had graft-donor T cell macrochimerism. Investigators detected GvH clones in recipient marrow, with some emerging earlier in ileum or blood.

This clone was recorded only once. Its cognate antigen is unknown. Assay: immunoSEQ multiplex PCR; the TCRdb copy retains only in-frame clones and omits some. Of 10,000 or so clones detected, 85% to 95% appear once; the ten largest clones hold roughly 2.2%. The chain combines TRBV10-3 with TRBJ2-2; D is uncertain. This sample comprised PBMCs, obtained 8 days after intestinal transplant. This receptor was identified in a human patient who received an intestinal transplant, so some T cells may come from the graft donor. CDR3 in amino acids: CAIPLGLGNTGELFF. CDR3 sequence (DNA): TGTGCCATCCCCCTCGGGCTAGGTAACACCGGGGAGCTGTTTTTT.